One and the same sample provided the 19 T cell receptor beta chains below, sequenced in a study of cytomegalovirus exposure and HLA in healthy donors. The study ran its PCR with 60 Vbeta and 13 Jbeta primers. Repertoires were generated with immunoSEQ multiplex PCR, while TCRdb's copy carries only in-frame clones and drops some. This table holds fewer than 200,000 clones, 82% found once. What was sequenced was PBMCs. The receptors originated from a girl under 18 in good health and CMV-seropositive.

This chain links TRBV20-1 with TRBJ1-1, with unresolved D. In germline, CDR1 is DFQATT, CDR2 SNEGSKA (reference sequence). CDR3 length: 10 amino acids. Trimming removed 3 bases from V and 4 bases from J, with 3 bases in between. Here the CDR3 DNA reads TGCAGTGCTAGGGCCACTGAAGCTTTCTTT. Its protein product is CSARATEAFF.

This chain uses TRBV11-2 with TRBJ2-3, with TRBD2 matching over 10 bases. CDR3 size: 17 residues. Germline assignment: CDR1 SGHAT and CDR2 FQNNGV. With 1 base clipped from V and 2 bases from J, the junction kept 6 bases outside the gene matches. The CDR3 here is CASSLGRSGGATDTQYF. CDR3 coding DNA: TGTGCCAGCAGCTTAGGCCGGAGCGGGGGGGCCACAGATACGCAGTATTTT.

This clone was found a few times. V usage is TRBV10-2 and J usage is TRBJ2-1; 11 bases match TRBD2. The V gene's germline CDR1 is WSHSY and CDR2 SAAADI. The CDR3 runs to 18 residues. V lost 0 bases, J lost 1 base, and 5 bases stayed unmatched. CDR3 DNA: TGCGCCAGCAGTGAGTCCCAACTAGCGGGAGAATCCTACAATGAGCAGTTCTTC. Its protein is CASSESQLAGESYNEQFF.

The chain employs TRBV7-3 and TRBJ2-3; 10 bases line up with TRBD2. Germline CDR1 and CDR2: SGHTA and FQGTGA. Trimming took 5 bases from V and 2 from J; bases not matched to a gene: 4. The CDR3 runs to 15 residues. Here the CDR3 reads CASSPTSGDTDTQYF. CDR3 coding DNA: TGTGCCAGCAGCCCAACTAGCGGGGACACAGATACGCAGTATTTT.

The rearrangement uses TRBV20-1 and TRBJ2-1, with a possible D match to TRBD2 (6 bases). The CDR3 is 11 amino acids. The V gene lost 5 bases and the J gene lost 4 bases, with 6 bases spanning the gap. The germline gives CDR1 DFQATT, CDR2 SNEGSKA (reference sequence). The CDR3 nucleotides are TGCAGTGCTCTAGCGTACAATGAGCAGTTCTTC. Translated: CSALAYNEQFF.

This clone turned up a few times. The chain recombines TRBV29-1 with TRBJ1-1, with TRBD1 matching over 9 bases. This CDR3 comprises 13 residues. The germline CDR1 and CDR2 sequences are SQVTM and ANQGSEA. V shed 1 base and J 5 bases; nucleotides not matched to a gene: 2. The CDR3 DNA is TGCAGCGTTGAAGTGGGACAGGGTACTGAAGCTTTCTTT. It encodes CSVEVGQGTEAFF.

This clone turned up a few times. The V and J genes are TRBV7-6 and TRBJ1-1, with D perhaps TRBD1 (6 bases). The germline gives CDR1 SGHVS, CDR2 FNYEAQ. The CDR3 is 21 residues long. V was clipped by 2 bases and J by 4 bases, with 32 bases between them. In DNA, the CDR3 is TGTGCCAGCAGCTTAAGCACTGTGTTGGCGTCAGGGGAAGGTAGAGGCACTGAAGCTTTCTTT. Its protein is CASSLSTVLASGEGRGTEAFF.

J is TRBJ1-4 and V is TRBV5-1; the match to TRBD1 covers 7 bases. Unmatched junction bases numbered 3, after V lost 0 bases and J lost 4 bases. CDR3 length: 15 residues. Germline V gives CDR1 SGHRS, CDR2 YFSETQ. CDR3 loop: CASSLGGQLNEKLFF. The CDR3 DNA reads TGCGCCAGCAGCTTGGGGGGACAGCTTAATGAAAAACTGTTTTTT.

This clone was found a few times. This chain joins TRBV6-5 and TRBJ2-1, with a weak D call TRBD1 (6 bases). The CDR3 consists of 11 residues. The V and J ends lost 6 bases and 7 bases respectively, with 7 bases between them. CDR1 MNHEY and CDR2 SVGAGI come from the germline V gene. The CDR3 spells CASRGGNEQFF. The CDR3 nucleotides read TGTGCCAGCAGAGGGGGTAATGAGCAGTTCTTC.

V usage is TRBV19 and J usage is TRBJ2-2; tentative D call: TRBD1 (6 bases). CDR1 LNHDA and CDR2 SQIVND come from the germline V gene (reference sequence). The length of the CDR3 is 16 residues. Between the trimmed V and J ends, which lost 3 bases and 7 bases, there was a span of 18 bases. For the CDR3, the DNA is TGTGCCAGTAGTATTAACGAGGGGGTTAAGGACGGGGAGCTGTTTTTT. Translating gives CASSINEGVKDGELFF. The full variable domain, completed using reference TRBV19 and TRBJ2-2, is DGGITQSPKYLFRKEGQNVTLSCEQNLNHDAMYWYRQDPGQGLRLIYYSQIVNDFQKGDIAEGYSVSREKKESFPLTVTSAQKNPTAFYLCASSINEGVKDGELFFGEGSRLTVL.

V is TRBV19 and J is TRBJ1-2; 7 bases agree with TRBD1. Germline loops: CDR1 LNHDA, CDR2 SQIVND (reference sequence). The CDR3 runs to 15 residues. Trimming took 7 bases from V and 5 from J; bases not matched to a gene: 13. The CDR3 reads CASTEPGQLPYGYTF. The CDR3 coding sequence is TGTGCCAGTACCGAGCCGGGACAGCTCCCTTATGGCTACACCTTC. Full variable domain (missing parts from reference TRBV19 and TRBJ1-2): DGGITQSPKYLFRKEGQNVTLSCEQNLNHDAMYWYRQDPGQGLRLIYYSQIVNDFQKGDIAEGYSVSREKKESFPLTVTSAQKNPTAFYLCASTEPGQLPYGYTFGSGTRLTVV.

The CDR3 sequence is CASRLGRNTIYF. As DNA, the CDR3 is TGTGCCAGCAGACTCGGGAGAAACACCATATATTTT. The rearrangement joins TRBV2 to TRBJ1-3; D uncertain. Trimming pared 6 bases from V and 5 bases from J, leaving 8 bases between. The germline gives CDR1 SNHLY, CDR2 FYNNEI. CDR3 length: 12 amino acids. The full variable domain, completed using reference TRBV2 and TRBJ1-3, is EPEVTQTPSHQVTQMGQEVILRCVPISNHLYFYWYRQILGQKVEFLVSFYNNEISEKSEIFDDQFSVERPDGSNFTLKIRSTKLEDSAMYFCASRLGRNTIYFGEGSWLTVV.

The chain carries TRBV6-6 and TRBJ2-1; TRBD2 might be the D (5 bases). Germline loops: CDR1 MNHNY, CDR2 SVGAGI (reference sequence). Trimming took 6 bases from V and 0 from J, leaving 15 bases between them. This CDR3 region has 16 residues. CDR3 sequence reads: CASSRRVGDSYNEQFF. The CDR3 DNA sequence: TGTGCCAGCAGCCGCCGAGTGGGAGACTCCTACAATGAGCAGTTCTTC.

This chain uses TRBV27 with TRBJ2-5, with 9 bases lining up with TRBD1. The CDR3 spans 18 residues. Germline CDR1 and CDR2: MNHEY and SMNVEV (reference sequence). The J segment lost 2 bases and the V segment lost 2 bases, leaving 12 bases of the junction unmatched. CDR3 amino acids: CASSLGLPGTGTQETQYF. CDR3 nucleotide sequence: TGTGCCAGCAGTTTAGGGCTTCCCGGGACAGGGACGCAAGAGACCCAGTACTTC.

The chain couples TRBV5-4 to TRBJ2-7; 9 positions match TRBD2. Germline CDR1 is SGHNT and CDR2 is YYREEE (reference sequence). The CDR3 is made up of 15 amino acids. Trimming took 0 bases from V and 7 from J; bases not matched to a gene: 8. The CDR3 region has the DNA TGTGCCAGCAGCTTGGAGGCGGGAGGGCCGGGGGAGCAGTACTTC. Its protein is CASSLEAGGPGEQYF.

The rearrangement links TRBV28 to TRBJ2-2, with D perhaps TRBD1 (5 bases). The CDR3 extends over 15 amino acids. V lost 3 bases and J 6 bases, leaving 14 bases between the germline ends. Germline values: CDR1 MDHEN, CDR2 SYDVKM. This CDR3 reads CASSFRRQGSGELFF. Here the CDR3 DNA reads TGTGCCAGCAGTTTCAGGCGTCAGGGTTCCGGGGAGCTGTTTTTT.

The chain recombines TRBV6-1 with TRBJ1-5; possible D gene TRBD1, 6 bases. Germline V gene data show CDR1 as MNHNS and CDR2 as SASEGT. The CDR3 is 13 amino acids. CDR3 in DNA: TGTGCTGCCTGTGCAGGGGTTTGGCAGCCCCAGCATTTT. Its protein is CAACAGVWQPQHF.

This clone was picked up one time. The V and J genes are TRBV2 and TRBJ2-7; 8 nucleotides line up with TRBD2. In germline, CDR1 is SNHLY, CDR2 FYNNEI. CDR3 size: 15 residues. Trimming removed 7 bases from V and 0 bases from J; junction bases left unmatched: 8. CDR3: CASIRAGGSSYEQYF. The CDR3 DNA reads TGTGCCAGCATTCGGGCGGGGGGAAGCTCCTACGAGCAGTACTTC.

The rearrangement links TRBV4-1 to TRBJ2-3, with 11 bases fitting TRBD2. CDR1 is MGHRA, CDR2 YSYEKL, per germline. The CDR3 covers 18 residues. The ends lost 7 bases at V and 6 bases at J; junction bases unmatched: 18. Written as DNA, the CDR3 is TGCGCCAGCACCCCAACCCCGGGTAGCGGGGGGGCAGGGGATACGCAGTATTTT. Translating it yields CASTPTPGSGGAGDTQYF.